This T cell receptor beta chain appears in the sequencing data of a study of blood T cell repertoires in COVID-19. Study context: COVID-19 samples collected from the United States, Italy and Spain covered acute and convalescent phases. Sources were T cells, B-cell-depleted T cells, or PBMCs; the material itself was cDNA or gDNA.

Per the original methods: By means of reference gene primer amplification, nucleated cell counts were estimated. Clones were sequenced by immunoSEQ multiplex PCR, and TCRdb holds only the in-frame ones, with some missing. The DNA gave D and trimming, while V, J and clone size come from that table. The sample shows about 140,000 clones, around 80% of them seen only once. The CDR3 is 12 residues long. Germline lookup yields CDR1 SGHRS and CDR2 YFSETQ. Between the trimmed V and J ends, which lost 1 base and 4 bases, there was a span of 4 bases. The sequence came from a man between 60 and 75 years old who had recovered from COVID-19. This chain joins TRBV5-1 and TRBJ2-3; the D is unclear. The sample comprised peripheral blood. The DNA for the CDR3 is TGCGCCAGCAGCTTGCGTGCAGATACGCAGTATTTT. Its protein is CASSLRADTQYF.